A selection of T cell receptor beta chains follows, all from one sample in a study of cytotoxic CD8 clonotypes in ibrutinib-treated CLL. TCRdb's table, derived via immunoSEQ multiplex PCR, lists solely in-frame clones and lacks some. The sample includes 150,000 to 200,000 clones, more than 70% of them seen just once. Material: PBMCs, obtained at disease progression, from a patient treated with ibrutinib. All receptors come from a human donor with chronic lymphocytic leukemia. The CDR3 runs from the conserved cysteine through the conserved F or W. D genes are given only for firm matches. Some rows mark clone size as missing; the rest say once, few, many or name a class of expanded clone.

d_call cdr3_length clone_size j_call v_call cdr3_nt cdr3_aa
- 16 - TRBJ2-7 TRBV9 TGTGCCAGCAGCGTAGGCTTTGGACAGCTCGCCTACGAGCAGTACTTC CASSVGFGQLAYEQYF
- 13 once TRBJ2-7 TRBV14 TGTGCCAGCAGCCAAGATCTCGGTAGCGAGCAGTACTTC CASSQDLGSEQYF
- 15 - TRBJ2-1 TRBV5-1 TGCGCCAGCAGCTACCGGGACAACTCCTACAATGAGCAGTTCTTC CASSYRDNSYNEQFF
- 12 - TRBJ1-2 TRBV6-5 TGTGCCAGCAGTTACGTGAACTATGGCTACACCTTC CASSYVNYGYTF
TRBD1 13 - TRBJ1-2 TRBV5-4 TGTGCCAGCAGACGGACAGGGCGTACTGGCTACACCTTC CASRRTGRTGYTF
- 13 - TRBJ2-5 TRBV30 TGTGCCTGGAAAACACCCGAGCAAGAGACCCAGTACTTC CAWKTPEQETQYF
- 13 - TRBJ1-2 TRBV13 TGTGCCAGCAGAGACGGGGCAGAGAGTGGCTACACCTTC CASRDGAESGYTF
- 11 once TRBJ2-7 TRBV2 TGTGCCAGCAGTGAAAGGAACGAGCAGTACTTC CASSERNEQYF
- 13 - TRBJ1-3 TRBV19 TGTGCCAGTAGTATAAAGATCCCAAACACCATATATTTT CASSIKIPNTIYF
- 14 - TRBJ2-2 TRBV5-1 TGCGCCAGCGCTGGCCTCGCGAACACCGGGGAGCTGTTTTTT CASAGLANTGELFF
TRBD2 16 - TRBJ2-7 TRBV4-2 TGTGCCAGCAGCCAAGATTATCGACTAGCGGCCTACGAGCAGTACTTC CASSQDYRLAAYEQYF
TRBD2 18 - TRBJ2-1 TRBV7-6 TGTGCCAGCAGCTTTTTGAGACCCGGGACTAGAATTTGGGATGAGCAGTTCTTC CASSFLRPGTRIWDEQFF
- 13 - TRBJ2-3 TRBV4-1 TGCGCCAGCAGCCCGACTAGCACAGATACGCAGTATTTT CASSPTSTDTQYF